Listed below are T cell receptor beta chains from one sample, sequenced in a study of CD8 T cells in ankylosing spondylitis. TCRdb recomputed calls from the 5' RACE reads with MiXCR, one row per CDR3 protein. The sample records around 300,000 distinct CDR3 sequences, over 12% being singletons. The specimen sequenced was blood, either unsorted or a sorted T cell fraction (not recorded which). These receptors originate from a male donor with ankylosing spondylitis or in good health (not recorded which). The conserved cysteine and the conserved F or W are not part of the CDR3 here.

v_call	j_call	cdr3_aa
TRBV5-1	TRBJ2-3	ASSLESASDTQY
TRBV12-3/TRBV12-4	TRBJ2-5	ASSGQGLSQETQY
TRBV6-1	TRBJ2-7	ASSPPGRVNYEQY
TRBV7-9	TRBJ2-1	ASSSRYRASGDNEQF
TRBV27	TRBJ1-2	ASRQSRTEPYGYT
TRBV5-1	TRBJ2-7	ASSLAGVSSHEQY
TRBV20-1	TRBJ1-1	SARAGAEAF
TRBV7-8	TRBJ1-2	ASSLVAREYGYT
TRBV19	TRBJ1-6	ASSTGRRNSPLH
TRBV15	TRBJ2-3	ATSKPRGTDTQY
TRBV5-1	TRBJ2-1	ASSSDLAGDEQF
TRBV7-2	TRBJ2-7	ASSLESSGHEQY
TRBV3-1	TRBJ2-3	ATGTGGTDTQY
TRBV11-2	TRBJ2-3	ASSLNPRLATSTDTQY
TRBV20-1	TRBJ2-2	SAPGLADTGELF
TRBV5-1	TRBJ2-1	ASSSPRTGAYNEQF
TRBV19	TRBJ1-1	ASSSGGVMKTEAF
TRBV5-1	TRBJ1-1	ASRTGALNTEAF
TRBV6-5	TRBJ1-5	ASSYPGQRPTRENQPQH
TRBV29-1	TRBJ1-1	SGGGQYHTEAF
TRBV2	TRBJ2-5	ASSAYSTKTQY
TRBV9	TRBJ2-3	ASSLIAYSTDTQY
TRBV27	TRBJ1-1	ASSLEVGRTEAF
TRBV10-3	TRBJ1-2	AISESGVRRNYGYT
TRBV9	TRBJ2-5	ASSSGLAGFLGTQY
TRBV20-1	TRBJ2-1	SAPRAGGPRSYNEQF
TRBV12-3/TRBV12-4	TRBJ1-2	ASSPHIVGYGYT
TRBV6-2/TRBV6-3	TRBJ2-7	ASSPGTGGEY
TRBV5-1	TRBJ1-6	ASSFGQGDNSPLH
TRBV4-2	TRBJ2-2	ASSQWDSGELF
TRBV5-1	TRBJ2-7	ASSLDLWGVSYEQY
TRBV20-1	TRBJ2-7	SASGIWSEQY
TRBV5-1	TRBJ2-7	ASKNQPSSYEQY
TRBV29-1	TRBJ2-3	SVRTGGTDTQY
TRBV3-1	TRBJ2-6	ASSQGGANVLT
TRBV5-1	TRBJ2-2	ASTPGDTGELF
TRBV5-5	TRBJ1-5	ASSFFTGDSNQPQH
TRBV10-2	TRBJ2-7	ASRGGSGSYEQY
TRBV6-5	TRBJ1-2	ASSYAQHDGYT
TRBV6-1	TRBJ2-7	ASSRTIGTTYEQY
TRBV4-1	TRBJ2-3	ASSTTGSRTDTQY
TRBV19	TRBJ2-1	ASGQYNEQF
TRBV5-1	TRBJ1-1	ASSLLQIRNTEAF
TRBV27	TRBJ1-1	ASSLWAGRNTEAF
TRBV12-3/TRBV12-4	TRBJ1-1	ASSLVGQGRTEAF
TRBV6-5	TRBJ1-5	ASSWGRDQPQH
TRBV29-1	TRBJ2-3	SVDGFSTDTQY
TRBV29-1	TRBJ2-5	SAGPFGETQY
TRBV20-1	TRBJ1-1	SARDRRGGREAF
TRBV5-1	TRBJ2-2	ASSSVAGELF
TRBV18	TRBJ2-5	ASSPEMRTHVFETQY
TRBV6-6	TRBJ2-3	ASGDPTDTQY
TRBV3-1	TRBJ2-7	ASSPRTAHYEQY
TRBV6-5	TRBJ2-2	ASSHRSGKVAGELF
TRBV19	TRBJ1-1	ASSHSGQKNTEAF